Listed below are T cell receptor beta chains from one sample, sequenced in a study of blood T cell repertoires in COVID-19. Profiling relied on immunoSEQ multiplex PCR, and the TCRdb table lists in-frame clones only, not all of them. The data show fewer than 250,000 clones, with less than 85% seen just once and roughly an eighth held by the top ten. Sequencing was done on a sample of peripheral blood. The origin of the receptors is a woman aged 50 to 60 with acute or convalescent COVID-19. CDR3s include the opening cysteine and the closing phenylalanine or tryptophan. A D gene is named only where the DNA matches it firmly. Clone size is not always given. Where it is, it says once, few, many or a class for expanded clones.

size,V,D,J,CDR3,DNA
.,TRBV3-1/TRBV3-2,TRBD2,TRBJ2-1,CASSQRRASGGEQFF,TGTGCCAGCAGCCAAAGGCGCGCTAGCGGGGGGGAGCAGTTCTTC
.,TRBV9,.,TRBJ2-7,CASSSGTSRHEQYF,TGTGCCAGCAGCTCCGGGACAAGCCGGCACGAGCAGTACTTC
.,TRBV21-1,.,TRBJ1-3,CAAYRGLGNTIYF,TGTGCCGCCTACAGGGGCCTCGGAAACACCATATATTTT
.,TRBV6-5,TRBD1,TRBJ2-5,CASSQGARDQETQYF,TGTGCCAGCAGTCAGGGGGCGAGGGACCAAGAGACCCAGTACTTC
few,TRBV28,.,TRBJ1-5,CASSRTVLIGQPQHF,TGTGCCAGCAGCCGGACAGTTTTGATAGGTCAGCCCCAGCATTTT
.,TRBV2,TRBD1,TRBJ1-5,CASSRDRGLQPQHF,TGTGCCAGCAGCCGGGACAGGGGGCTTCAGCCCCAGCATTTT
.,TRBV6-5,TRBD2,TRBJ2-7,CASSPAAGGDYEQYF,TGTGCCAGCAGCCCCGCCGCGGGGGGGGACTACGAGCAGTACTTC
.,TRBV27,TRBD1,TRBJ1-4,CASSPQGAREKLFF,TGTGCCAGCAGTCCACAGGGGGCGCGTGAAAAACTGTTTTTT
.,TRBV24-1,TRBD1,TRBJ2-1,CATSDRTGGANNEQFF,TGTGCCACCAGTGACCGGACAGGGGGCGCCAACAATGAGCAGTTCTTC
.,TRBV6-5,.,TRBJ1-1,CAIDTPRGGTEAFF,TGTGCCATCGACACCCCAAGGGGGGGGACTGAAGCTTTCTTT
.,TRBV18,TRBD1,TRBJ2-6,CASSAGTGAFTGANVLTF,TGTGCCAGCTCAGCAGGGACAGGGGCCTTCACTGGGGCCAACGTCCTGACTTTC
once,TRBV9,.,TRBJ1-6,CASSLRMGGEMGNSPLHF,TGTGCCAGCAGTCTCCGAATGGGGGGGGAAATGGGAAATTCACCCCTCCACTTT
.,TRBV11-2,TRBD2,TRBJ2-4,CASSLGLAGGSKNIQYF,TGTGCCAGCAGCTTGGGACTAGCGGGAGGGAGCAAAAACATTCAGTACTTC
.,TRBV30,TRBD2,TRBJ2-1,CAWTPGLASNEQFF,TGTGCCTGGACCCCAGGACTAGCTAGCAATGAGCAGTTCTTC
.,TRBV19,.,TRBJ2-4,CASSIMPLAKNIQYF,TGTGCCAGTAGTATTATGCCACTAGCCAAAAACATTCAGTACTTC
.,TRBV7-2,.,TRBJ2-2,CASSLSGTGELFF,TGTGCCAGCAGCTTATCGGGCACCGGGGAGCTGTTTTTT
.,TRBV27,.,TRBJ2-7,CASSLGAYYEQYF,TGTGCCAGCAGTTTAGGGGCCTACTACGAGCAGTACTTC
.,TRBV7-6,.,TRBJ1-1,CASSLGGVSTEAFF,TGTGCCAGCAGCCTGGGGGGGGTAAGCACTGAAGCTTTCTTT
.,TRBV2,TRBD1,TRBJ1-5,CASSEVQGVGQPQHF,TGTGCCAGCAGTGAAGTCCAGGGGGTCGGGCAGCCCCAGCATTTT
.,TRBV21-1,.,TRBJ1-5,CASSRTGRQHF,TGTGCCAGCAGTCGGACAGGAAGACAGCATTTT
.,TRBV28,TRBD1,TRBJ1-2,CASSLWATGSEGYTF,TGTGCCAGCAGTTTATGGGCGACAGGGTCTGAAGGCTACACCTTC
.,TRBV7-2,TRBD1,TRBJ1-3,CASSLEGQVSGNTIYF,TGTGCCAGCAGCTTAGAGGGACAGGTCTCTGGAAACACCATATATTTT
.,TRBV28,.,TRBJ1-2,CASRAGSGGYTF,TGTGCCAGCAGGGCCGGGAGTGGTGGCTACACCTTC
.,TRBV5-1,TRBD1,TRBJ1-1,CASSFSGTGGTEAFF,TGCGCCAGCAGCTTCTCCGGGACAGGGGGCACTGAAGCTTTCTTT
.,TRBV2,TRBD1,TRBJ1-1,CASIRTGQDTEAFF,TGTGCCAGCATCAGGACAGGCCAGGACACTGAAGCTTTCTTT
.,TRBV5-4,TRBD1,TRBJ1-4,CASSLGQGMNEKLFF,TGTGCCAGCAGCTTAGGACAGGGGATGAATGAAAAACTGTTTTTT
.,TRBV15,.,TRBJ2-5,CATSRVRGNQETQYF,TGTGCCACCAGCAGAGTGAGGGGGAACCAAGAGACCCAGTACTTC
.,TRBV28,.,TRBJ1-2,CASSGGLGYGYTF,TGTGCCAGCAGCGGGGGGCTGGGCTATGGCTACACCTTC
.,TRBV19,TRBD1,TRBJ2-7,CASSPGQGAGEQYF,TGTGCCAGTAGTCCTGGACAGGGGGCGGGGGAGCAGTACTTC
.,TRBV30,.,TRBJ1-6,CAWRTVPLLALHF,TGTGCCTGGCGGACAGTCCCTTTGTTAGCCCTCCACTTT
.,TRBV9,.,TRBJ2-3,CASSLRDGGSTDTQYF,TGTGCCAGCAGCCTAAGGGACGGGGGATCCACAGATACGCAGTATTTT
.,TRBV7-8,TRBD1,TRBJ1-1,CASSPDRGEAFF,TGTGCCAGCAGCCCTGACAGGGGTGAAGCTTTCTTT
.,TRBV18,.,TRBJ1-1,CASSPWKEGLSDTEAFF,TGTGCCAGCTCACCCTGGAAGGAGGGATTAAGCGACACTGAAGCTTTCTTT
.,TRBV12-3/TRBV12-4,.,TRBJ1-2,CASNMVGLSHTF,TGTGCCAGTAACATGGTGGGCCTCTCCCACACCTTC
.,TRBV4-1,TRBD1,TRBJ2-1,CASSQTPGQIYNEQFF,TGCGCCAGCAGCCAAACCCCGGGACAGATATACAATGAGCAGTTCTTC
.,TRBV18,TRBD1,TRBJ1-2,CASSRTGGSGYTF,TGTGCCAGCTCACGAACAGGGGGCTCTGGCTACACCTTC
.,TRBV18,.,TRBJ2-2,CASSPPGVNTGELFF,TGTGCCAGCTCACCCCCGGGAGTGAACACCGGGGAGCTGTTTTTT
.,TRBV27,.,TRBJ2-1,CASSFGGVYNEQFF,TGTGCCAGCAGTTTTGGAGGGGTATACAATGAGCAGTTCTTC
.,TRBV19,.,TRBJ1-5,CASSIDPTVGNQPQHF,TGTGCCAGTAGTATAGATCCGACAGTAGGGAATCAGCCCCAGCATTTT
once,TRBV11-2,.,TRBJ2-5,CASSPGETQYF,TGTGCCAGCAGTCCCGGGGAGACCCAGTACTTC
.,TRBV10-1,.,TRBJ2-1,CASSEGAAPRSEQFF,TGCGCCAGCAGTGAAGGAGCGGCCCCCCGAAGTGAGCAGTTCTTC
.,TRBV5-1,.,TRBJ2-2,CASSSGWGLRYTGELFF,TGCGCCAGCAGCTCCGGGTGGGGGCTCAGGTACACCGGGGAGCTGTTTTTT
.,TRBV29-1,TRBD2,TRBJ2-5,CSVESQREIMETQYF,TGCAGCGTTGAGTCTCAGCGGGAGATCATGGAGACCCAGTACTTC
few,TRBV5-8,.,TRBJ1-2,CASSLAGNVRYTF,TGTGCCAGCAGCTTGGCAGGCAACGTACGGTACACCTTC
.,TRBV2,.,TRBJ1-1,CASTQLDREMNTEAFF,TGTGCCAGCACCCAACTGGACAGAGAAATGAACACTGAAGCTTTCTTT
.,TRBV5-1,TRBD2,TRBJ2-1,CASSLASGDRNEQFF,TGCGCCAGCAGCTTGGCTAGCGGGGACCGCAATGAGCAGTTCTTC